These 13 T cell receptor beta chains originate from one sample sequenced in a study of beta chain features in type 1 diabetes. Investigators reverse transcribed all isolated RNA, so they sequenced expressed TCRB transcripts. Data came from immunoSEQ multiplex PCR; TCRdb stores just in-frame clones and leaves some out. The sample contains under 450,000 clones, about 15% of which appear only once. The sequenced material came from naive CD4+ T cells from blood. The source of these receptors is a man aged 25-45 years in good health.

V gene TRBV4-1 combines with J gene TRBJ1-5; weak D call: TRBD1 (6 bases). CDR1 MGHRA and CDR2 YSYEKL come from the germline V gene. V gave up 0 bases and J gave up 4 bases, with 7 bases separating them. The CDR3 spans 14 residues. CDR3 sequence (DNA): TGCGCCAGCAGCCAAGAAGGGGGGAATCAGCCCCAGCATTTT. This translates into CASSQEGGNQPQHF.

The J gene is TRBJ2-5, the V gene TRBV7-2, with D hard to call. V shed 2 bases and J shed 7 bases, with 8 bases lying between them. CDR3 length: 12 amino acids. From germline, CDR1 is SGHTA and CDR2 FQGNSA. The CDR3 DNA reads as TGTGCCAGCAGCTTACAGCCGGGGACCCAGTACTTC. Translating it yields CASSLQPGTQYF.

The J gene is TRBJ1-1, the V gene TRBV11-1; possibly TRBD1 for D (5 bases). The V gene's germline CDR1 is SGHAT and CDR2 FQDESV (reference sequence). The CDR3 totals 15 residues. V lost 4 bases to trimming and J lost 5 bases, with 17 bases between them. The CDR3 region has the DNA TGTGCCAGCAGCTCGCCGGCAATAGGGGATACTGAAGCTTTCTTT. This encodes CASSSPAIGDTEAFF.

This clone has only a few counts. The V call is TRBV10-3, the J call TRBJ2-1; 9 bases fit TRBD2. With 11 bases clipped from V and 6 bases from J, the junction kept 8 bases outside the gene matches. Germline loops: CDR1 ENHRY, CDR2 SYGVKD. The CDR3 sequence is 13 residues long. CDR3 sequence: CALSGTSFNEQFF. The CDR3 DNA reads TGTGCCTTATCAGGGACTAGCTTCAATGAGCAGTTCTTC.

This clone has only a few counts. The chain joins TRBV19 to TRBJ2-1; D possibly corresponds to TRBD1 (5 bases). Trimming took 6 bases from V and 12 from J, leaving 12 bases between them. Looked up from germline, CDR1 is LNHDA and CDR2 is SQIVND (reference sequence). This CDR3 is built from 11 residues. The chain's CDR3 is CASRKGMAQFF. The CDR3 DNA reads as TGTGCCAGTAGGAAGGGGATGGCGCAGTTCTTC.

The V call is TRBV19, the J call TRBJ1-1; 10 bases match TRBD1. CDR3 length equals 14 residues. V dropped 5 bases and J dropped 4; count of bases not matched to a gene: 4. The V gene's germline CDR1 is LNHDA and CDR2 SQIVND (reference sequence). The CDR3 spells CASSGTGVITEAFF. CDR3 in DNA: TGTGCCAGTAGTGGGACAGGGGTGATCACTGAAGCTTTCTTT.

This clone has a handful of counts. This chain links TRBV9 with TRBJ2-3; perhaps TRBD2 as D (5 bases). CDR1 SGDLS and CDR2 YYNGEE come from the germline V gene. There are 17 residues in the CDR3. Trimming pared 3 bases from V and 0 bases from J, leaving 17 bases between. In DNA form, the CDR3 reads TGTGCCAGCAGCGCACTAGGGCGGCCAACTAGCACAGATACGCAGTATTTT. Amino acid sequence: CASSALGRPTSTDTQYF.

This clone was recorded a few times. The chain is built from TRBV5-1 and TRBJ2-5; 8 positions agree with TRBD1. The CDR3 runs 13 residues. CDR1 is SGHRS, CDR2 YFSETQ, per germline. Trimming removed 8 bases from V and 4 bases from J; junction bases left unmatched: 7. Written as DNA, the CDR3 is TGCGCCAGTTCGACAGGGGCTCGAGAGACCCAGTACTTC. Amino acids: CASSTGARETQYF.

This chain connects TRBV27 to TRBJ1-2; 8 nucleotides match TRBD1. With 4 bases clipped from V and 8 bases from J, the junction kept 6 bases outside the gene matches. Germline V gene lookup returns CDR1 MNHEY and CDR2 SMNVEV (reference sequence). The CDR3 contains 13 residues. This CDR3 reads CASSSPGGRGYTF. Here the CDR3 DNA reads TGTGCCAGCAGTTCTCCAGGGGGCAGAGGCTACACCTTC.

The CDR3 DNA sequence: TGTGCCAGCAGCCTTGAACAACACACAGATACGCAGTATTTT. Amino acids: CASSLEQHTDTQYF. The rearrangement joins TRBV6-5 to TRBJ2-3; no reliable D call. CDR3 length: 14 amino acids. V was clipped by 6 bases and J by 2 bases, with 12 bases between them. CDR1 is MNHEY and CDR2 is SVGAGI in the germline V gene.

The chain couples TRBV9 to TRBJ1-2; 8 bases match TRBD1. The CDR3 runs 13 residues. J lost 7 bases, V lost 3 bases, and 5 bases had no gene match. The germline V gene encodes CDR1 SGDLS and CDR2 YYNGEE. The CDR3 sequence: CASSGGTGGGYTF. CDR3 DNA sequence: TGTGCCAGCAGCGGAGGGACAGGCGGTGGCTACACCTTC. Drawing the rest from reference TRBV9 and TRBJ1-2, the complete variable domain is DSGVTQTPKHLITATGQRVTLRCSPRSGDLSVYWYQQSLDQGLQFLIQYYNGEERAKGNILERFSAQQFPDLHSELNLSSLELGDSALYFCASSGGTGGGYTFGSGTRLTVV.

The rearrangement links TRBV5-1 to TRBJ2-1; weak D call: TRBD1 (5 bases). V was cut by 0 bases and J by 8 bases, with 12 bases left in between. The CDR3 runs 14 residues. In germline, CDR1 is SGHRS, CDR2 YFSETQ. The CDR3 DNA reads TGCGCCAGCAGCTTGGATGGAACAGGAGATGAGCAGTTCTTC. It encodes CASSLDGTGDEQFF.

The rearrangement links TRBV11-2 to TRBJ2-1; D uncertain. Trimming took 3 bases from V and 7 from J, leaving 7 bases between them. This CDR3 region has 12 residues. Germline CDR1 and CDR2: SGHAT and FQNNGV. DNA of the CDR3: TGTGCCAGCAGCTTCATGGGGAATGAGCAGTTCTTC. Translation: CASSFMGNEQFF.